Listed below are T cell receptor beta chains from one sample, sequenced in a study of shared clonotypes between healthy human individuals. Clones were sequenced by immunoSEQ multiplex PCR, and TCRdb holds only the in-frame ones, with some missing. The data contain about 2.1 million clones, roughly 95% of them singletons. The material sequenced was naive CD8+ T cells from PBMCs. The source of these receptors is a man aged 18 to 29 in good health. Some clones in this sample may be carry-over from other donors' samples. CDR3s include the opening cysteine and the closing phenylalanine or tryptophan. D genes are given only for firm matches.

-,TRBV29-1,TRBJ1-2,CSVEYGGYGYTF
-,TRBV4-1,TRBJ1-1,CASSPGHLTNTEAFF
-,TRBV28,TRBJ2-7,CASRLGGSYEQYF
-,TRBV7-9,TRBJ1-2,CASTSGGGTRYGYTF
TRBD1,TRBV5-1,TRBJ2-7,CASSSRDSDSYEQYF
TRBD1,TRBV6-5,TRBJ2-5,CASSYSATGPQETQYF
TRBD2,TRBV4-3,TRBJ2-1,CASSLYWGLGIIDEQFF
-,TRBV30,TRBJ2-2,CAWITTYTGELFF
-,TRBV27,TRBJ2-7,CASSLKFREQYF
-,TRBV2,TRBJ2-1,CASSEGPHGDEQFF
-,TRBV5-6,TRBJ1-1,CASSSMMNTEAFF
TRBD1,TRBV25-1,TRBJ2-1,CASSAITGGAPYNEQFF
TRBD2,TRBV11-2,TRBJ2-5,CASTPRWLADPEPQYF
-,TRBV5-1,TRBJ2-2,CASSLGGTGELFF
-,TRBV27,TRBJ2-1,CASSSTPNNEQFF
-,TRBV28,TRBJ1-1,CASLGVMNTEAFF
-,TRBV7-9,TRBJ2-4,CASSLPQGLAKNIQYF
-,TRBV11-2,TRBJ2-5,CASSHRGPKGETQYF
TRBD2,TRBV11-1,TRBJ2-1,CASSMGTSGNSYNEQFF
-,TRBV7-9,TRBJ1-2,CATLRWQFRLKEYGYTF
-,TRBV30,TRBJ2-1,CAWRPLGGNEQFF
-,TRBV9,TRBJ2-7,CASSGGSSYEQYF
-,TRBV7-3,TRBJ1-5,CASSFRDVDQPQHF
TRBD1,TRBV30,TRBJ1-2,CASPTDREGDGYTF
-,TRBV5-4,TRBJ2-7,CASSLDRVSYEQYF
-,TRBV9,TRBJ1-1,CASSPGDTEAFF
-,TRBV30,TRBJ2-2,CAWSVAPPGELFF
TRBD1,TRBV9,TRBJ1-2,CASSVGTGIINYGYTF
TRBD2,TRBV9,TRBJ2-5,CASSVAQTPGGETQYF
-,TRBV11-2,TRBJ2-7,CASSPARGASYEQYF
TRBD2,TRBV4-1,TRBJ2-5,CASSQDLSVLAGWIETQYF
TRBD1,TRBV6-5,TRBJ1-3,CASSSQGGYGNTIYF
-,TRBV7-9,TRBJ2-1,CASSTLTGTYNEQFF
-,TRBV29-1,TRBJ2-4,CSVGVGAKNIQYF
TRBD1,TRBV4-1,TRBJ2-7,CASSQDAGQGAREQYF
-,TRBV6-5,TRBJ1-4,CASSALQEKLFF
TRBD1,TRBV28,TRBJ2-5,CASSSAPYRGPGQETQYF
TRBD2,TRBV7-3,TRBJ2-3,CASSSLAGSTDTQYF
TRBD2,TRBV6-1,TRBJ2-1,CASSARTSGRRDNEQFF
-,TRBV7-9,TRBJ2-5,CASSLGRETGPQETQYF
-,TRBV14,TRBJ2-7,CASSHMGLAIGEQYF
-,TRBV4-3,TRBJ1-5,CASSQDSWQGNQPQHF
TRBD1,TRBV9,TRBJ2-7,CASSVGTGTSYEQYF
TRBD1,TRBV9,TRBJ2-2,CASSVRPGTDKGMNTGELFF